One sample yielded the 29 T cell receptor beta chains listed below, sequenced in a study of T cells of healthy individuals. TCRdb reprocessed the 5' RACE reads with MiXCR, giving one entry per CDR3 protein. The sample lists around 100,000 distinct CDR3 sequences; under 20% were seen once. The source of these receptors is a human donor in good health.

This clonotype was recorded many times. V gene TRBV12-3 or TRBV12-4 combines with J gene TRBJ1-6, with TRBD1 identical over 8 bases. V lost 6 bases, J lost 5 bases, and 12 bases stayed unmatched. The CDR3 extends over 17 amino acids. Here the CDR3 DNA reads TGTGCCAGCAGCCTCCTTTTTGCGGACAGGGATAATTCACCCCTCCACTTT. Translation: CASSLLFADRDNSPLHF.

This chain uses TRBV5-1 with TRBJ1-2; tentative D call: TRBD1 (5 bases). V gave up 6 bases and J gave up 3 bases, with 24 bases separating them. There are 17 residues in the CDR3. The germline gives CDR1 SGHRS, CDR2 YFSETQ. CDR3 in DNA: TGCGCCAGCACAGACGCCGCCGGCCGTGAAGGGGACTATGGCTACACCTTC. Translation: CASTDAAGREGDYGYTF.

This sequence joins TRBV7-8 and TRBJ1-2, with unresolved D. This CDR3 has 13 amino acids. The V end was cut by 1 base, the J end by 6 bases, with 9 bases between. Germline assignment: CDR1 SGHVS and CDR2 FQNEAQ. DNA of the CDR3: TGTGCCAGCAGCTTAGATACTCGGAATGGCTACACCTTC. Encoded protein: CASSLDTRNGYTF.

The V and J genes are TRBV7-2 and TRBJ2-7, with D unresolved. The V end lost 5 bases, the J end lost 3 bases, and 14 bases lay between the germline ends. CDR1 and CDR2 from the germline V gene are SGHTA and FQGNSA. This CDR3 comprises 14 residues. In nucleotides, the CDR3 is TGTGCCAGCAGCACCGACTCGGTAAACTACGAGCAGTACTTC. Amino acids: CASSTDSVNYEQYF.

This clonotype was seen more than once but under ten times. This chain uses TRBV27 with TRBJ2-5, with D unclear. V lost 5 bases and J lost 2, with 15 bases in between. CDR3 length equals 15 residues. Germline V gives CDR1 MNHEY, CDR2 SMNVEV (reference sequence). The CDR3 sequence is CASSPTWALQETQYF. CDR3 DNA sequence: TGTGCCAGCAGTCCCACATGGGCGCTACAAGAGACCCAGTACTTC.

There are many counts of this clonotype. V gene TRBV7-9 combines with J gene TRBJ2-7; the D gene is possibly TRBD1 (5 bases). With 2 bases removed from V and 3 bases from J, the gap between germline ends came to 8 bases. The CDR3 totals 13 residues. Germline V gives CDR1 SEHNR, CDR2 FQNEAQ (reference sequence). The CDR3 is CASSLSGIYEQYF. CDR3 in DNA: TGTGCCAGCAGCTTATCAGGGATCTACGAGCAGTACTTC. Full variable domain (remainder filled in from reference TRBV7-9 and TRBJ2-7): DTGVSQNPRHKITKRGQNVTFRCDPISEHNRLYWYRQTLGQGPEFLTYFQNEAQLEKSRLLSDRFSAERPKGSFSTLEIQRTEQGDSAMYLCASSLSGIYEQYFGPGTRLTVT.

The CDR3 loop reads CSALPGLAGDEQYF. CDR3 DNA: TGCAGTGCACTCCCGGGGCTAGCGGGAGACGAGCAGTACTTC. The rearrangement joins TRBV20-1 to TRBJ2-7; 10 bases are shared with TRBD2. The CDR3 contains 14 residues. V shed 6 bases, J shed 5 bases, and the junction held 10 bases outside the gene matches. Germline V gene data show CDR1 as DFQATT and CDR2 as SNEGSKA (reference sequence).

This clonotype showed up many times. The chain employs TRBV7-2 and TRBJ2-3, with TRBD2 matching over 9 bases. CDR3 length equals 18 residues. Per the germline V gene, CDR1 is SGHTA and CDR2 is FQGNSA. V lost 1 base, J lost 0 bases, and 8 bases stayed unmatched. The CDR3: CASSLDFASGTSTDTQYF. The CDR3, as DNA: TGTGCCAGCAGCTTAGATTTCGCTAGCGGGACCAGCACAGATACGCAGTATTTT.

The CDR3 loop reads CASSPGTLHSPLHF. CDR3 DNA sequence: TGTGCCAGCAGCCCCGGGACACTGCACTCACCCCTCCACTTT. The chain couples TRBV5-6 to TRBJ1-6; weak D call: TRBD1 (6 bases). The length of the CDR3 is 14 residues. Trimming took off 4 bases at V and 10 bases at J, with 15 bases between the two ends. CDR1 and CDR2 (germline): SGHDT, YYEEEE. Complete variable domain (other parts from reference TRBV5-6 and TRBJ1-6): DAGVTQSPTHLIKTRGQQVTLRCSPKSGHDTVSWYQQALGQGPQFIFQYYEEEERQRGNFPDRFSGHQFPNYSSELNVNALLLGDSALYLCASSPGTLHSPLHFGNGTRLTVT.

This clonotype was found many times. The genes are TRBV6-5 and TRBJ2-7; maybe TRBD1 (6 bases). Germline V gene data show CDR1 as MNHEY and CDR2 as SVGAGI. Deletions cut 2 bases from V and 2 bases from J, with 10 bases between. The CDR3 has 14 amino acids. The CDR3 here is CASSYQGRPYEQYF. In nucleotides, the CDR3 is TGTGCCAGCAGTTACCAGGGGAGACCCTACGAGCAGTACTTC.

This chain connects TRBV7-2 to TRBJ1-5; D gene uncertain. From germline, CDR1 is SGHTA and CDR2 FQGNSA. The length of the CDR3 is 13 residues. Between the trimmed V and J ends, which lost 8 bases and 2 bases, there was a span of 10 bases. This CDR3 reads CASATRGNQPQHF. CDR3 in DNA: TGTGCCAGCGCCACGAGGGGCAATCAGCCCCAGCATTTT.

This clonotype was seen many times. This sequence joins TRBV5-6 and TRBJ2-7, with 8 bases aligning to TRBD2. The germline V gene has CDR1 SGHDT and CDR2 YYEEEE. The CDR3 has 16 residues. V lost 4 bases and J lost 6; bases outside the gene matches: 15. The CDR3 DNA sequence: TGTGCCAGCAGCCTCCTTAGCGGGAAGCTCGCGGTCGAGCAGTACTTC. It encodes CASSLLSGKLAVEQYF.

In its sample, this clonotype was seen a few times. V is TRBV6-2 or TRBV6-3 and J is TRBJ2-5; 11 nucleotides line up with TRBD2. Unmatched junction bases numbered 14, after V lost 6 bases and J lost 5 bases. From germline, CDR1 is MNHEY and CDR2 SVGEGT. This CDR3 contains 17 residues. In DNA, the CDR3 is TGTGCCAGCAGCCGAAGACTAGCGGGGCCTCGTCTCGAGACCCAGTACTTC. Translation: CASSRRLAGPRLETQYF.

The genes are TRBV5-1 and TRBJ2-3; no firm D call. Trimming took 1 base from V and 1 from J, leaving 10 bases between them. The CDR3 covers 15 residues. The germline V gene has CDR1 SGHRS and CDR2 YFSETQ. CDR3 in amino acids: CASSLLALGTDTQYF. DNA for the CDR3: TGCGCCAGCAGCTTGTTAGCATTGGGCACAGATACGCAGTATTTT.

The chain employs TRBV7-6 and TRBJ2-6, with 12 bases identical to TRBD1. Losses at the gene ends were 1 base for V and 3 bases for J; bases not matched to a gene: 10. There are 20 residues in the CDR3. CDR1 and CDR2 from the germline V gene are SGHVS and FNYEAQ. The CDR3 DNA reads as TGTGCCAGCAGCTTAGAAACCGGGACAGGGGGCGTCTTTGGGGCCAACGTCCTGACTTTC. Its protein product is CASSLETGTGGVFGANVLTF. Full variable domain (outside the CDR3, taken from reference TRBV7-6 and TRBJ2-6): GAGVSQSPRYKVTKRGQDVALRCDPISGHVSLYWYRQALGQGPEFLTYFNYEAQQDKSGLPNDRFSAERPEGSISTLTIQRTEQRDSAMYRCASSLETGTGGVFGANVLTFGAGSRLTVL.

There are a few counts of this clonotype. The chain links TRBV2 to TRBJ2-2; D is unresolved. There are 13 residues in the CDR3. Trimming took 3 bases from V and 3 from J, leaving 5 bases between them. Germline V lookup: CDR1 SNHLY, CDR2 FYNNEI. This chain's CDR3 is CASSEKDTGELFF. The CDR3 nucleotides are TGTGCCAGCAGTGAGAAGGACACCGGGGAGCTGTTTTTT.

This clonotype was detected ten times or more. V gene TRBV24-1 combines with J gene TRBJ2-1; TRBD2 matches at 10 bases. This CDR3 has 15 residues. V shed 0 bases, J shed 9 bases, and the junction held 4 bases outside the gene matches. The germline gives CDR1 KGHDR, CDR2 SFDVKD. As DNA, the CDR3 is TGTGCCACCAGTGATTTGCAAGCGGGAGGGACTGAGCAGTTCTTC. The encoded protein is CATSDLQAGGTEQFF.

The rearrangement uses TRBV12-3 or TRBV12-4 and TRBJ2-1; the match to TRBD2 covers 10 bases. J lost 6 bases, V lost 6 bases, and 5 bases had no gene match. The CDR3 spans 14 residues. CDR3 protein: CASSTSGGVNEQFF. The CDR3 DNA reads as TGTGCCAGCAGCACCAGCGGGGGGGTCAATGAGCAGTTCTTC.

The CDR3 nucleotides are TGTGCCATCAGTGAGTCGCGTCTAGCGGGCTCCAATGAGCAGTTCTTC. This sequence encodes CAISESRLAGSNEQFF. This chain uses TRBV10-3 with TRBJ2-1, with 8 nucleotides matching TRBD2. The V gene end was trimmed by 0 bases and the J gene end by 6 bases; junction bases not matched to a gene: 7. Germline CDR1 is ENHRY and CDR2 is SYGVKD. This CDR3 is built from 16 residues.

This clonotype has ten or more counts. The chain links TRBV20-1 to TRBJ2-1; D may be TRBD1 (6 bases). Germline V gene sequence: CDR1 DFQATT, CDR2 SNEGSKA (reference sequence). The CDR3 consists of 13 residues. The V end was cut by 3 bases, the J end by 3 bases, with 9 bases between. The CDR3 reads CSARGAVYNEQFF. CDR3 sequence (DNA): TGCAGTGCTAGGGGGGCGGTCTACAATGAGCAGTTCTTC.

The CDR3 region is CASSPRRTGAYEQYF. DNA for the CDR3: TGTGCCAGCTCACCACGTCGGACAGGGGCCTACGAGCAGTACTTC. J is TRBJ2-7 and V is TRBV18, with TRBD1 matching over 9 bases. Germline CDR1 and CDR2: KGHSH and LQKENI. This CDR3 has 15 amino acids. Losses at the gene ends were 1 base for V and 2 bases for J; bases not matched to a gene: 3.

The rearrangement links TRBV19 to TRBJ2-7, with 8 bases identical to TRBD1. The V segment lost 5 bases and the J segment 2 bases; nucleotides outside the gene matches: 8. Germline assignment: CDR1 LNHDA and CDR2 SQIVND (reference sequence). This CDR3 contains 15 residues. CDR3 loop: CASSDPGGRTYEQYF. In DNA, the CDR3 is TGTGCCAGTAGTGACCCAGGGGGCCGTACCTACGAGCAGTACTTC.

This clonotype occurred many times. The chain couples TRBV5-1 to TRBJ2-7; 8 bases map to TRBD1. V lost 4 bases, J lost 0 bases, and 3 bases stayed unmatched. CDR3 length equals 14 residues. Germline loops: CDR1 SGHRS, CDR2 YFSETQ. The CDR3 DNA follows: TGCGCCAGCAGCAAGGGACAGGTCTCCTACGAGCAGTACTTC. Protein product: CASSKGQVSYEQYF.

This clonotype has only a few counts. The chain recombines TRBV4-3 with TRBJ2-3; weak D call: TRBD2 (6 bases). This CDR3 has 17 residues. The germline V gene has CDR1 LGHNA and CDR2 YSLEER. Trimming cost V 1 base and J 1 base, with 15 bases left between them. The CDR3 reads CASSQAILARGTDTQYF. The CDR3 nucleotides are TGCGCCAGCAGCCAAGCAATACTAGCTCGGGGCACAGATACGCAGTATTTT.

This clonotype was recorded at least ten times. The rearrangement joins TRBV4-2 to TRBJ2-3, with 7 bases matching TRBD2. V lost 0 bases and J lost 1; bases outside the gene matches: 4. This CDR3 region has 16 residues. CDR1 LGHNA and CDR2 YNFKEQ come from the germline V gene. CDR3 in DNA: TGTGCCAGCAGCCAAGATCGAAGCGGGGGCACAGATACGCAGTATTTT. This codes for CASSQDRSGGTDTQYF.

Only a few counts were recorded for this clonotype. V gene TRBV28 combines with J gene TRBJ2-7; the D is unclear. Between the trimmed V and J ends, which lost 3 bases and 5 bases, there was a span of 5 bases. Germline CDR1 reads MDHEN; CDR2 reads SYDVKM. The CDR3 length is 11 residues. The CDR3 loop reads CASSFLHEQYF. The CDR3 DNA is TGTGCCAGCAGTTTCCTTCACGAGCAGTACTTC.

This clonotype has only a few counts. J is TRBJ2-5 and V is TRBV25-1, with D tentatively TRBD2 (5 bases). The CDR3 is made up of 13 amino acids. Trimming took 4 bases from V and 9 from J, leaving 15 bases between them. CDR1 MGHDK and CDR2 SYGVNS come from the germline V gene. CDR3 sequence reads: CASSGGLTGAQYF. The DNA for the CDR3 is TGTGCCAGCAGTGGAGGACTCACCGGAGCCCAGTACTTC. The variable domain in full, completed from reference TRBV25-1 and TRBJ2-5, reads EADIYQTPRYLVIGTGKKITLECSQTMGHDKMYWYQQDPGMELHLIHYSYGVNSTEKGDLSSESTVSRIRTEHFPLTLESARPSHTSQYLCASSGGLTGAQYFGPGTRLLVL.

The rearrangement joins TRBV3-1 to TRBJ2-7; maybe TRBD2 (5 bases). The CDR3 runs to 12 residues. Germline V gene lookup returns CDR1 LGHDT and CDR2 YNNKEL (reference sequence). Trimming shortened V by 5 bases and J by 6 bases, and 11 bases separated the two germline ends. Written as DNA, the CDR3 is TGTGCCAGCAGCTCAATCGCGGGCGAGCAGTACTTC. It is translated as CASSSIAGEQYF.

In this sample, this clonotype turned up many times. V and J are TRBV7-9 and TRBJ2-1; the match to TRBD2 covers 9 bases. V shed 5 bases and J 4 bases; nucleotides not matched to a gene: 3. There are 14 residues in the CDR3. CDR1 is SEHNR and CDR2 is FQNEAQ in the germline V gene (reference sequence). The DNA for the CDR3 is TGTGCCAGCAGCCCTGCGGGGGGGTACAATGAGCAGTTCTTC. Protein product: CASSPAGGYNEQFF. The full variable domain, completed using reference TRBV7-9 and TRBJ2-1, is DTGVSQNPRHKITKRGQNVTFRCDPISEHNRLYWYRQTLGQGPEFLTYFQNEAQLEKSRLLSDRFSAERPKGSFSTLEIQRTEQGDSAMYLCASSPAGGYNEQFFGPGTRLTVL.